Below, 23 T cell receptor beta chains from the same sample are listed, as sequenced in a study of Ad26.COV2.S vaccination and SARS-CoV-2 variants. Sequenced by immunoSEQ multiplex PCR; TCRdb stores in-frame clones only, minus some. Of under 300,000 clones listed, around nine tenths are singletons. Treatment defined: around 19 received Ad26.COV2.S at low or high dose, single or two shots; several received placebo; per-sample allocation not given. On day 63 after the first injection, vaccine and placebo recipients gave samples. The specimen comprised peripheral blood, sampled in a trial of Ad26.COV2.S vaccine versus placebo. The origin of the receptors is a person aged 18-60 years who received the Ad26.COV2.S COVID-19 vaccine or a placebo.

The rearrangement links TRBV7-3 to TRBJ2-3; a possible D gene is TRBD1 (6 bases). The CDR3 is 16 residues long. Trimming cost V 0 bases and J 4 bases, with 14 bases left between them. Germline loops: CDR1 SGHTA, CDR2 FQGTGA. The CDR3: CASSLTPGASADTQYF. The CDR3 DNA follows: TGTGCCAGCAGCTTAACGCCAGGGGCGAGCGCAGATACGCAGTATTTT.

The rearrangement joins TRBV21-1 to TRBJ2-1; the table's D call, TRBD1, has no DNA check behind it. TRBV21-1 is described as a pseudogene. The CDR3 loop spans 15 amino acids. The CDR3 loop is CASKRRDIAIDEQFF. CDR3 nucleotides: TGTGCTAGCAAGCGAAGGGACATAGCCATCGATGAGCAGTTCTTC.

The V call is TRBV4-3, the J call TRBJ1-4; unclear D gene. CDR1 is LGHNA, CDR2 YSLEER, per germline. V lost 0 bases, J lost 0 bases, and 11 bases lay in between. This CDR3 spans 17 amino acids. CDR3 sequence: CASSQDRAGATNEKLFF. The CDR3 DNA follows: TGCGCCAGCAGCCAAGATAGGGCAGGAGCAACTAATGAAAAACTGTTTTTT.

This sequence joins TRBV18 and TRBJ2-2; the D is unclear. V was cut by 0 bases and J by 3 bases, with 8 bases left in between. The germline gives CDR1 KGHSH, CDR2 LQKENI. This CDR3 region has 15 residues. This chain's CDR3 is CASSPPGRYTGELFF. The CDR3 DNA follows: TGTGCCAGCTCACCACCTGGCAGATACACCGGGGAGCTGTTTTTT.

The V call is TRBV7-8, the J call TRBJ1-1, with D possibly matching TRBD1 (6 bases). V lost 5 bases to trimming and J lost 0 bases, with 25 bases between them. The CDR3 contains 19 residues. Germline loops: CDR1 SGHVS, CDR2 FQNEAQ. The CDR3 DNA reads TGTGCCAGCAGCGCACCCGACAGGTTGGGGGGGCGCATGAACACTGAAGCTTTCTTT. The encoded protein is CASSAPDRLGGRMNTEAFF.

The CDR3 loop is CASRLRQGKECNQPQHF. CDR3 coding DNA: TGTGCTAGCCGCTTGCGACAGGGAAAGGAGTGCAATCAGCCCCAGCATTTT. V is TRBV21-1 and J is TRBJ1-5; TRBD1, the table's D call, lacks a check against the DNA. TRBV21-1 is shown as a pseudogene. This CDR3 contains 17 residues.

The chain links TRBV12-5 to TRBJ2-7, with 8 bases matching TRBD1. The CDR3 has 14 residues. Germline CDR1 LGHNT, CDR2 FRNRAP. Trimming cost V 1 base and J 7 bases; bases outside gene matches: 6. The CDR3 coding sequence is TGTGCTAGTGGTTTGGACAGGGGGTTTCGGGAGCAGTACTTC. It is translated as CASGLDRGFREQYF.

The gene calls are TRBV7-2 and TRBJ2-5; TRBD1 might be the D (5 bases). V lost 3 bases to trimming and J lost 9 bases, with 17 bases between them. From germline, CDR1 is SGHTA and CDR2 FQGNSA. The CDR3 totals 14 residues. The CDR3 reads CASSFGSTQGSQYF. The CDR3 DNA reads TGTGCCAGCAGCTTTGGCTCTACCCAGGGTTCCCAGTACTTC.

V is TRBV4-3 and J is TRBJ1-4; no reliable D call. V was cut by 3 bases and J by 3 bases, with 11 bases left in between. CDR1 and CDR2 (germline): LGHNA, YSLEER. The CDR3 is made up of 15 amino acids. The CDR3 sequence is CASSHLQRANEKLFF. The CDR3 DNA is TGCGCCAGCAGCCACCTTCAGAGGGCTAATGAAAAACTGTTTTTT.

This rearrangement joins TRBV11-3 to TRBJ2-1, with D possibly being TRBD1 (6 bases). V lost 8 bases to trimming and J lost 7 bases, with 15 bases between them. The germline V gene encodes CDR1 SGHNT and CDR2 YENEEA. The CDR3 covers 13 residues. The CDR3 DNA follows: TGTGCCAGCGCCTCGGCTCAGGGGAATGAGCAGTTCTTC. Translated: CASASAQGNEQFF. Full variable domain (remainder filled in from reference TRBV11-3 and TRBJ2-1): EAGVVQSPRYKIIEKKQPVAFWCNPISGHNTLYWYLQNLGQGPELLIRYENEEAVDDSQLPKDRFSAERLKGVDSTLKIQPAELGDSAVYLCASASAQGNEQFFGPGTRLTVL.

DNA for the CDR3: TGTGCCAGCAGTTTGGCGGGGTTGGCCGGGGAGCTGTTTTTT. Its protein is CASSLAGLAGELFF. The chain links TRBV6-5 to TRBJ2-2; maybe TRBD2 (6 bases). The length of the CDR3 is 14 residues. With 4 bases removed from V and 6 bases from J, the gap between germline ends came to 12 bases. The V gene's germline CDR1 is MNHEY and CDR2 SVGAGI.

This chain links TRBV5-5 with TRBJ2-1, with TRBD1 matching 7 bases. The CDR3 sequence is 15 residues long. The V gene's germline CDR1 is SGHKS and CDR2 YYEKEE (reference sequence). V lost 0 bases, J lost 7 bases, and 7 bases stayed unmatched. CDR3 amino acids: CASSLGGTEQNEQFF. In nucleotides, the CDR3 is TGTGCCAGCAGCTTGGGGGGGACAGAACAAAATGAGCAGTTCTTC.

CDR3 amino acids: CASSQSLTTNEKLFF. CDR3 DNA: TGTGCCAGCTCCCAGTCCCTCACAACTAATGAAAAACTGTTTTTT. This chain links TRBV6-5 with TRBJ1-4; no definite D call. V was cut by 8 bases and J by 0 bases, with 13 bases left in between. The CDR3 has 15 residues. Germline V gene sequence: CDR1 MNHEY, CDR2 SVGAGI.

The V call is TRBV3-1 (or the pseudogene TRBV3-2), the J call TRBJ2-3, with TRBD2 matching over 7 bases. J lost 4 bases, V lost 3 bases, and 13 bases had no gene match. There are 17 residues in the CDR3. Germline CDR1 reads LGHDT; CDR2 reads YNNKEL (reference sequence). The CDR3 nucleotides read TGTGCCAGCAGCCAGGTAGCTCTTCGGGAGGTGGCAGATACGCAGTATTTT. Translation gives CASSQVALREVADTQYF.

The CDR3 DNA is TGTGCCAGCAGTTTTATAGGGTACAATGAGCAGTTCTTC. Translated, it gives CASSFIGYNEQFF. J is TRBJ2-1 and V is TRBV27; D remains ambiguous. Trimming left V 3 bases short and J 4 bases short, with 7 bases between. Germline CDR1 is MNHEY and CDR2 is SMNVEV (reference sequence). The CDR3 has 13 amino acids.

The chain combines TRBV11-2 with TRBJ2-3, with a tentative D call TRBD2 (5 bases). Per the germline V gene, CDR1 is SGHAT and CDR2 is FQNNGV. The CDR3 contains 16 residues. V dropped 6 bases and J dropped 1 base, with 17 bases sitting between them. The CDR3 protein is CASRLRVGGGTDTQYF. The CDR3, as DNA: TGTGCCAGCAGGTTGAGGGTGGGTGGCGGCACAGATACGCAGTATTTT.

A note on this clone: This CDR3 is also generated by other DNA sequences in the sample. V usage is TRBV9 and J usage is TRBJ2-3; no clear D gene. Trimming took 3 bases from V and 0 from J, leaving 5 bases between them. This CDR3 contains 13 residues. Germline V gene sequence: CDR1 SGDLS, CDR2 YYNGEE. The CDR3 loop is CASSAGSTDTQYF. The CDR3 DNA follows: TGTGCCAGCAGCGCCGGAAGCACAGATACGCAGTATTTT.

The chain joins TRBV7-8 to TRBJ2-6; D is ambiguous. The germline V and J ends were trimmed by 5 bases and 1 base, with 6 bases remaining between them. Germline CDR1 and CDR2: SGHVS and FQNEAQ. The CDR3 extends over 14 amino acids. For the CDR3, the DNA is TGTGCCAGCAGCGTGACGTCTGGGGCCAACGTCCTGACTTTC. The encoded protein is CASSVTSGANVLTF.

The gene calls are TRBV9 and TRBJ2-7; D is unresolved. CDR3 size: 14 residues. With 0 bases removed from V and 7 bases from J, the gap between germline ends came to 14 bases. Germline V gene data show CDR1 as SGDLS and CDR2 as YYNGEE. For the CDR3, the DNA is TGTGCCAGCAGCGTAGGTAACCTACCTTCTGAGCAGTACTTC. It translates to CASSVGNLPSEQYF.

This clone was observed a single time. The chain carries TRBV5-4 and TRBJ2-7; TRBD2 agrees at 7 bases. The CDR3 totals 11 residues. V was pared by 10 bases and J by 6 bases, with 7 bases of the junction left unmatched. CDR1 SGHNT and CDR2 YYREEE come from the germline V gene (reference sequence). This CDR3 reads CAGGVGTEQYF. The CDR3 nucleotides read TGTGCCGGGGGGGTGGGCACCGAGCAGTACTTC. Drawing the rest from reference TRBV5-4 and TRBJ2-7, the complete variable domain is ETGVTQSPTHLIKTRGQQVTLRCSSQSGHNTVSWYQQALGQGPQFIFQYYREEENGRGNFPPRFSGLQFPNYSSELNVNALELDDSALYLCAGGVGTEQYFGPGTRLTVT.

The chain links TRBV5-1 to TRBJ2-2; D perhaps matches TRBD1 (6 bases). This CDR3 contains 15 residues. The V gene's germline CDR1 is SGHRS and CDR2 YFSETQ. With 4 bases removed from V and 3 bases from J, the gap between germline ends came to 13 bases. The CDR3 DNA sequence: TGCGCCAGCAGCCTACCGGGACACTACACCGGGGAGCTGTTTTTT. It yields the protein CASSLPGHYTGELFF.

The chain couples TRBV9 to TRBJ1-2; no clear D. CDR3 length equals 14 residues. The V gene lost 0 bases and the J gene lost 4 bases, with 10 bases spanning the gap. Germline CDR1 reads SGDLS; CDR2 reads YYNGEE. The chain's CDR3 is CASSVADIPYGYTF. The CDR3 DNA follows: TGTGCCAGCAGCGTAGCCGACATTCCCTATGGCTACACCTTC.

This sequence joins TRBV9 and TRBJ1-2; maybe TRBD1 (5 bases). V lost 5 bases to trimming and J lost 8 bases, with 16 bases between them. This CDR3 contains 13 residues. The germline V gene encodes CDR1 SGDLS and CDR2 YYNGEE. DNA of the CDR3: TGTGCCAGCAGGGCGGGGGAGCGGGAAGGCTACACCTTC. This translates into CASRAGEREGYTF.